This TCR beta chain was sequenced during a study of CD8 T cells in Susac syndrome. RNA in amounts of about 0.5 to 1 ug was reverse transcribed with random hexamers. TCRdb passed the immunoSEQ multiplex PCR reads through MiXCR, listing each CDR3 protein once. The table has approximately 270,000 distinct CDR3 sequences, around 95% seen once. Germline CDR1 reads SGHDT; CDR2 reads YYEEEE. The CDR3 loop spans 12 amino acids. The germline V and J ends were trimmed by 5 bases and 5 bases, with 10 bases remaining between them. This TCR derives from a human donor with multiple sclerosis. The chain carries TRBV5-6 and TRBJ1-1, with a possible D match to TRBD1 (5 bases). Sequencing was carried out using CD4+ T cells from PBMCs. The CDR3 loop is CASSWGETEAFF. The CDR3 nucleotides read TGTGCCAGCAGTTGGGGGGAAACTGAAGCTTTCTTT. The entire variable domain, with the rest obtained from reference TRBV5-6 and TRBJ1-1, is as follows: DAGVTQSPTHLIKTRGQQVTLRCSPKSGHDTVSWYQQALGQGPQFIFQYYEEEERQRGNFPDRFSGHQFPNYSSELNVNALLLGDSALYLCASSWGETEAFFGQGTRLTVV.